Presented here are 20 T cell receptor beta chains from one specimen sequenced in a study of T cells expressing NK-cell markers. Using the 5' RACE reads, TCRdb records one entry per CDR3 protein without DNA. Across around 260,000 distinct CDR3 sequences, the top ten clones capture 3.5% to 5% of the sample. Material: blood T cells: a sorted CD56 or NKG2C T cell subset, CD4+ or CD8+ T cells, or bulk PBMC T cells (not recorded which). These receptors all come from a woman aged 18-69 years in good health.

This rearrangement joins TRBV7-3 to TRBJ2-2; TCRdb proposes TRBD1, but this gene call is untestable without DNA. CDR3 size: 16 residues. Looked up from germline, CDR1 is SGHTA and CDR2 is FQGTGA. The CDR3: CASSSKGPLGTGELFF.

CDR3 sequence reads: CASSLEYGTYEQYF. The chain couples TRBV7-9 to TRBJ2-7. The CDR3 runs 14 residues. CDR1 is SEHNR and CDR2 is FQNEAQ in the germline V gene (reference sequence).

The V gene is TRBV29-1, the J gene TRBJ2-1. The germline V gene encodes CDR1 SQVTM and CDR2 ANQGSEA. The CDR3 is 13 residues long. The CDR3 loop reads CSVGGNSYNEQFF.

V is TRBV10-3 and J is TRBJ2-7. The CDR3 is made up of 12 amino acids. In germline, CDR1 is ENHRY, CDR2 SYGVKD. CDR3 loop: CAIGRSPNEQYF.

The chain employs TRBV12-3 or TRBV12-4 and TRBJ1-5; the D gene TCRdb calls, TRBD1, cannot be checked with no DNA. This CDR3 is built from 13 residues. The CDR3 loop reads CASSFQGSQPQHF.

The chain couples TRBV7-2 to TRBJ2-1; TCRdb designates TRBD2, a call that cannot be tested without DNA. The CDR3 is 19 residues long. CDR1 and CDR2 (germline): SGHTA, FQGNSA. The chain's CDR3 is CASSLAGLAGRSSYNEQFF.

V gene TRBV28 combines with J gene TRBJ1-3; TCRdb outputs TRBD1, but without DNA this stays unchecked. Germline V gives CDR1 MDHEN, CDR2 SYDVKM. The CDR3 has 15 residues. CDR3 sequence reads: CASSVTGSSGNTIYF.

This chain joins TRBV6-1 and TRBJ2-5; the D call from TCRdb, TRBD2, cannot be confirmed without DNA. The CDR3 extends over 15 amino acids. Germline assignment: CDR1 MNHNS and CDR2 SASEGT. The chain's CDR3 is CASSPPSGPQETQYF.

The chain employs TRBV7-2 and TRBJ2-1. Germline V gene data show CDR1 as SGHTA and CDR2 as FQGNSA. This CDR3 has 12 residues. The CDR3 region is CASSPDLRLQFF.

This CDR3 is CSTFMGPGSEAFF. The chain has TRBV20-1 and TRBJ1-1; TCRdb lists TRBD1, though no DNA is available to test this call. The CDR3 length is 13 residues. The germline gives CDR1 DFQATT, CDR2 SNEGSKA (reference sequence).

The chain links TRBV4-2 to TRBJ2-1; TCRdb reports TRBD1, a call that lacks DNA to check it against. Germline V gene lookup returns CDR1 LGHNA and CDR2 YNFKEQ. The CDR3 is 15 amino acids. The CDR3 loop is CASSQEGGASNEQFF.

The chain has TRBV6-1 and TRBJ1-1; absent DNA, TCRdb's TRBD1 call cannot be checked. This CDR3 is 15 amino acids long. Germline CDR1 MNHNS, CDR2 SASEGT. CDR3 loop: CASSSPGESNTEAFF.

The V and J genes are TRBV30 and TRBJ2-1; the D call of TRBD1 rests on TCRdb alone, since no DNA is present to check it. Per the germline V gene, CDR1 is GTSNPN and CDR2 is SVGIG (reference sequence). The CDR3 length is 15 residues. CDR3 in amino acids: CAWSPRQRPYNEQFF.

This chain uses TRBV29-1 with TRBJ2-3; TCRdb gives TRBD2 as the D gene, but with no DNA this cannot be confirmed. This CDR3 has 15 amino acids. CDR1 and CDR2 (germline): SQVTM, ANQGSEA. The CDR3 is CSATGLAGGLNTQYF.

The J gene is TRBJ2-1, the V gene TRBV4-3. The CDR3 length is 15 residues. Germline V gene lookup returns CDR1 LGHNA and CDR2 YSLEER. The CDR3 sequence: CASSMAAGPFDEQFF.

The V and J genes are TRBV20-1 and TRBJ2-2. The germline V gene encodes CDR1 DFQATT and CDR2 SNEGSKA (reference sequence). This CDR3 contains 16 residues. CDR3 amino acids: CSARDRRSSWTGELFF.

This chain links TRBV7-7 with TRBJ2-5. Germline V lookup: CDR1 SSHAT, CDR2 FNYEAQ (reference sequence). The CDR3 extends over 13 amino acids. The CDR3 protein is CASSLGYQETQYF.

The chain joins TRBV20-1 to TRBJ1-1. CDR1 and CDR2 from the germline V gene are DFQATT and SNEGSKA (reference sequence). The CDR3 length is 13 residues. The CDR3 is CSAAGGVNTEAFF.

The chain couples TRBV12-3 or TRBV12-4 to TRBJ2-3; TCRdb lists TRBD2, though no DNA is available to test this call. The CDR3 is made up of 15 amino acids. CDR3 sequence reads: CASMPGRAVADTQYF.

The V gene is TRBV4-1, the J gene TRBJ2-1; TCRdb's D call of TRBD2 is untestable without DNA. Germline V gene sequence: CDR1 MGHRA, CDR2 YSYEKL. The CDR3 runs 16 residues. CDR3 protein: CASSQEPSGDYNEQFF.